This T cell receptor (beta chain) was sequenced for a study of Graves' ophthalmopathy and Graves' hyperthyroidism. For the study at large: Being free of ophthalmopathy for 18 months of follow-up defined stable hyperthyroidism. Study outcomes and limitations: Most thyroid clonotypes expanded beyond 0.001 frequency were also found in blood. The model's prediction of ophthalmopathy progression had roughly 68% sensitivity and approximately 72% specificity.

Turning to this clonotype: Its antigen remains unidentified.

Germline V gene lookup returns CDR1 SGHAT and CDR2 FQNNGV. The CDR3 sequence is 14 residues long. V was clipped by 3 bases and J by 2 bases, with 10 bases between them. Exclusion applied to patients with other autoimmune diseases, uncontrolled infections, pregnancy or lactation. Amplified material comprised TCR beta CDR3 regions derived from RNA transcripts. Second-round multiplex PCR came after a first-round RT-PCR that employed HTBI primers. TCRdb re-called the multiplex PCR reads through MiXCR, storing one row per CDR3 protein. The repertoire holds some 1.1 million distinct CDR3 sequences, less than 45% seen once, with approximately 10% in the top ten.

This receptor was obtained from an adult man with Graves' hyperthyroidism. The V gene is TRBV11-2, the J gene TRBJ1-2; D ambiguous. Sequencing was carried out using peripheral blood or thyroid tissue (not recorded which). The CDR3 DNA reads TGTGCCAGCAGCTTGGGTCACGGAAACTATGGCTACACCTTC. This gives the protein CASSLGHGNYGYTF.